This TCR beta chain was sequenced during a study of blood T cell repertoires in COVID-19. As for the study in general: Researchers got acute and convalescent COVID-19 samples from the United States, Italy and Spain. T cells, B-cell-depleted T cells, or PBMCs provided the cDNA or gDNA that served as material.

Original data processing: Reference gene primer amplification gave estimated nucleated cell counts. Some clones are missing from TCRdb's copy, which holds only in-frame ones; the method was immunoSEQ multiplex PCR. V and J calls and clone size are given by that table; D and trimming were obtained from the DNA. The sample lists about 130,000 clones, 79% occurring once. The CDR3 covers 16 residues. J was trimmed by 0 bases and V by 2 bases; bases with no gene match: 4. Germline V gene sequence: CDR1 PRHDT, CDR2 FYEKMQ (reference sequence). Source material: peripheral blood. V is TRBV13 and J is TRBJ1-2; 9 nucleotides agree with TRBD1. The receptor was isolated from a middle-aged man with active or convalescent COVID-19. CDR3 loop: CASSLWDRASNYGYTF. DNA for the CDR3: TGTGCCAGCAGCTTATGGGACAGGGCGTCTAACTATGGCTACACCTTC. Combining the CDR3 with reference TRBV13 and TRBJ1-2 gives the whole variable domain AAGVIQSPRHLIKEKRETATLKCYPIPRHDTVYWYQQGPGQDPQFLISFYEKMQSDKGSIPDRFSAQQFSDYHSELNMSSLELGDSALYFCASSLWDRASNYGYTFGSGTRLTVV.